The 8 T cell receptor beta chains in this list originate from one sample, sequenced in a study of T cell responses to AZD1222 COVID-19 vaccine. TCRdb keeps only in-frame clones here, not all; method: immunoSEQ multiplex PCR. Of about 180,000 clones listed, about 92% were seen once; the top ten hold about 3%. The specimen was peripheral blood, collected on day 0 of AZD1222 vaccination. The receptors shown here come from an adult in good health.

This clone was recorded once. The J gene is TRBJ2-2, the V gene TRBV5-5; D is possibly TRBD2 (5 bases). The V and J ends lost 0 bases and 7 bases respectively, with 19 bases between them. Germline V gene sequence: CDR1 SGHKS, CDR2 YYEKEE (reference sequence). This CDR3 is 17 amino acids long. Here the CDR3 reads CASSLVPDILRGGELFF. The CDR3 region has the DNA TGTGCCAGCAGCTTGGTGCCAGACATACTACGGGGCGGGGAGCTGTTTTTT.

This chain connects TRBV2 to TRBJ1-5; D ambiguous. Trimming left V 4 bases short and J 1 base short, with 11 bases between. Germline CDR1 is SNHLY and CDR2 is FYNNEI. The CDR3 sequence is 15 residues long. CDR3 loop: CASSVSQGSNQPQHF. The CDR3 nucleotides read TGTGCCAGCAGTGTTTCACAAGGAAGCAATCAGCCCCAGCATTTT.

This clone was picked up one time. The J gene is TRBJ1-2, the V gene TRBV5-1, with a possible D match to TRBD1 (6 bases). Trimming shortened V by 0 bases and J by 9 bases, and 12 bases separated the two germline ends. Germline CDR1 and CDR2: SGHRS and YFSETQ. This CDR3 has 13 residues. The CDR3 nucleotides read TGCGCCAGCAGCTTGGCCAGGCAGGGGAGCTACACCTTC. This encodes CASSLARQGSYTF. The full variable domain, its missing parts supplied by reference TRBV5-1 and TRBJ1-2, is KAGVTQTPRYLIKTRGQQVTLSCSPISGHRSVSWYQQTPGQGLQFLFEYFSETQRNKGNFPGRFSGRQFSNSRSEMNVSTLELGDSALYLCASSLARQGSYTFGSGTRLTVV.

The rearrangement joins TRBV7-8 to TRBJ1-2, with no clear D. Per the germline V gene, CDR1 is SGHVS and CDR2 is FQNEAQ. CDR3 length: 13 residues. The V gene lost 5 bases and the J gene lost 8 bases, with 15 bases spanning the gap. The CDR3 DNA sequence: TGTGCCAGCAGCATCCTTGGAGGAGAAGGCTACACCTTC. Encoded protein: CASSILGGEGYTF.

CDR3 sequence reads: CASSDTSGSYNEQFF. Here the CDR3 DNA reads TGTGCCAGCAGTGATACTAGCGGGAGTTACAATGAGCAGTTCTTC. The chain has TRBV6-1 and TRBJ2-1; 11 bases align to TRBD2. CDR1 and CDR2 from the germline V gene are MNHNS and SASEGT. V trimming: 3 bases; J trimming: 4 bases; junction bases outside the gene matches: 2. The CDR3 has 15 amino acids.

The chain uses TRBV5-5 and TRBJ1-1; the D gene is possibly TRBD1 (5 bases). The germline V and J ends were trimmed by 1 base and 8 bases, with 18 bases remaining between them. CDR3 length equals 15 residues. Germline V gene lookup returns CDR1 SGHKS and CDR2 YYEKEE (reference sequence). The CDR3 here is CASSLLGALGPEAFF. In nucleotides, the CDR3 is TGTGCCAGCAGCTTGCTAGGGGCTCTCGGACCCGAAGCTTTCTTT.

This clone was found once. The V gene is TRBV5-4, the J gene TRBJ1-1; 8 bases are a match to TRBD1. The germline V gene encodes CDR1 SGHNT and CDR2 YYREEE (reference sequence). The CDR3 totals 15 residues. After removal of 3 bases from V and 3 bases from J, the junction contained 7 bases not matched to a gene. The CDR3 nucleotides read TGTGCCAGCAGCTCCACAGGGGGTATGTACACTGAAGCTTTCTTT. It yields the protein CASSSTGGMYTEAFF.

Here the CDR3 DNA reads TGTGCCAGCAGTTTGGGGGCCAACGTCCTGACTTTC. Its protein is CASSLGANVLTF. The chain links TRBV12-3 or TRBV12-4 to TRBJ2-6; D is undetermined. This CDR3 comprises 12 residues. Trimming removed 3 bases from V and 4 bases from J, with 1 base in between.